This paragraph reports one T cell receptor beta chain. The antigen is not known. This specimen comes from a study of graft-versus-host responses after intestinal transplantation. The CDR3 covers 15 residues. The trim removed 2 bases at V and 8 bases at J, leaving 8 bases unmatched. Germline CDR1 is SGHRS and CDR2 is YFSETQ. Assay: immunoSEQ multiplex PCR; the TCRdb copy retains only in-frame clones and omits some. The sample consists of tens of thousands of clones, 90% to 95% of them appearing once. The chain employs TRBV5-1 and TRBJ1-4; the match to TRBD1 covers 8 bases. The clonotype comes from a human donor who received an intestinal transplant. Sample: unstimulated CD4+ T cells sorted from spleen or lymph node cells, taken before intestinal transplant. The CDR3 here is CASSFRGQEGEKLFF. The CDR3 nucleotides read TGCGCCAGCAGCTTCAGGGGACAGGAAGGGGAAAAACTGTTTTTT. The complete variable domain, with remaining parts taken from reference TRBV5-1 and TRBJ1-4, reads KAGVTQTPRYLIKTRGQQVTLSCSPISGHRSVSWYQQTPGQGLQFLFEYFSETQRNKGNFPGRFSGRQFSNSRSEMNVSTLELGDSALYLCASSFRGQEGEKLFFGSGTQLSVL.